The 6 T cell receptor beta chains listed next were all sequenced from one sample in a study of somatic mutations in cytotoxic T cells in rheumatoid arthritis. Some clones are missing from TCRdb's copy, which holds only in-frame ones; the method was immunoSEQ multiplex PCR. This sample has about 26,000 clones, with about 80% found just once. Sample: CD8+ T cells sorted from blood. These receptors all stem from a man aged 50-60 years in good health.

The chain carries TRBV15 and TRBJ1-2, with a weak D call TRBD1 (6 bases). Deletions cut 5 bases from V and 1 base from J, with 17 bases between. Per the germline V gene, CDR1 is LNHNV and CDR2 is YYDKDF (reference sequence). The CDR3 runs 16 residues. The CDR3 spells CATSPSQGWRNYGYTF. CDR3 DNA sequence: TGTGCCACCAGCCCGTCCCAGGGGTGGCGTAACTATGGCTACACCTTC.

This chain connects TRBV4-1 to TRBJ2-7; TRBD2 matches 10 bases. This CDR3 contains 16 residues. Trimming took 1 base from V and 1 from J; bases not matched to a gene: 4. Germline CDR1 and CDR2: MGHRA and YSYEKL. CDR3 coding DNA: TGCGCCAGCAGCCAAGTCCTAGCGGGAGCGTCCTACGAGCAGTACTTC. Translation: CASSQVLAGASYEQYF.

The chain joins TRBV9 to TRBJ2-7; maybe TRBD1 (5 bases). Trimming shortened V by 0 bases and J by 6 bases, and 10 bases separated the two germline ends. CDR1 and CDR2 (germline): SGDLS, YYNGEE. The CDR3 has 13 residues. The CDR3 DNA follows: TGTGCCAGCAGCGTAGATGGGGCAGGCGAGCAGTACTTC. Translated: CASSVDGAGEQYF.

V usage is TRBV4-1 and J usage is TRBJ2-3, with 8 bases identical to TRBD1. V lost 4 bases and J lost 4; bases outside the gene matches: 4. Germline CDR1 reads MGHRA; CDR2 reads YSYEKL. The CDR3 length is 14 residues. In DNA form, the CDR3 reads TGCGCCAGCAGCCCCGGACAGGGTCCAGATACGCAGTATTTT. It is translated as CASSPGQGPDTQYF.

This clone was counted only a few times. The chain is built from TRBV4-1 and TRBJ1-1, with TRBD1 matching 11 bases. V trimming: 1 base; J trimming: 10 bases; junction bases outside the gene matches: 5. The length of the CDR3 is 14 residues. Germline V gene data show CDR1 as MGHRA and CDR2 as YSYEKL. The CDR3 DNA is TGCGCCAGCAGCCAAGGTCGGACAGGGGGCGTAGCTTTCTTT. It translates to CASSQGRTGGVAFF.

V usage is TRBV11-3 and J usage is TRBJ2-3, with TRBD2 identical over 12 bases. CDR3 length: 15 residues. V was clipped by 1 base and J by 10 bases; unmatched bases: 6. Germline V gene sequence: CDR1 SGHNT, CDR2 YENEEA. CDR3 region: CASSLGLAGGPAQYF. The CDR3 coding sequence is TGTGCCAGCAGCTTAGGTCTAGCGGGAGGGCCCGCGCAGTATTTT.